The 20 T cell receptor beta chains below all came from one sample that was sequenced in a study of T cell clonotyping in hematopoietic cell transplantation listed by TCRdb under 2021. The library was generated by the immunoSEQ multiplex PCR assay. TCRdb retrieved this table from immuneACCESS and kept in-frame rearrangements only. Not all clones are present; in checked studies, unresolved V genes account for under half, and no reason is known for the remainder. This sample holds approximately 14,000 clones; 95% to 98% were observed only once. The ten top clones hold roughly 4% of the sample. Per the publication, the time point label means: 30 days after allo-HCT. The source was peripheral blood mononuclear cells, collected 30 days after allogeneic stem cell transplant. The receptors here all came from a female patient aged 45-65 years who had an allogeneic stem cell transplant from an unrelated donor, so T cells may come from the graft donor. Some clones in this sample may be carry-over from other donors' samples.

Written as DNA, the CDR3 is TGCGCCAGCAGCTTCGTACAGGGGGCGAACACTGAAGCTTTCTTT. This translates into CASSFVQGANTEAFF. The V and J genes are TRBV5-1 and TRBJ1-1; 9 positions agree with TRBD1. Germline CDR1 reads SGHRS; CDR2 reads YFSETQ. V dropped 2 bases and J dropped 1; count of bases not matched to a gene: 3. The CDR3 is 15 residues long.

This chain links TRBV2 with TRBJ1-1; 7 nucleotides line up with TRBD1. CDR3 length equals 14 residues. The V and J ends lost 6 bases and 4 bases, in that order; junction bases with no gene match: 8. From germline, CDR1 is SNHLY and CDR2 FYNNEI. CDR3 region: CASRENRGATEAFF. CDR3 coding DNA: TGTGCCAGCAGGGAGAACAGGGGCGCCACTGAAGCTTTCTTT.

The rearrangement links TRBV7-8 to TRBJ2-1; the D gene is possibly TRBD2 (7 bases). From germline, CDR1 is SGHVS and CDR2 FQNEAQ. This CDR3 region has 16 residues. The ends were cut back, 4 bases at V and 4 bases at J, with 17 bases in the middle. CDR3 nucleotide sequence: TGTGCCAGCAGCTCCCGGGGGGCGGGGGATTACAATGAGCAGTTCTTC. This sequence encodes CASSSRGAGDYNEQFF. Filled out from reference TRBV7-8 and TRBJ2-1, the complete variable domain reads GAGVSQSPRYKVAKRGQDVALRCDPISGHVSLFWYQQALGQGPEFLTYFQNEAQLDKSGLPSDRFFAERPEGSVSTLKIQRTQQEDSAVYLCASSSRGAGDYNEQFFGPGTRLTVL.

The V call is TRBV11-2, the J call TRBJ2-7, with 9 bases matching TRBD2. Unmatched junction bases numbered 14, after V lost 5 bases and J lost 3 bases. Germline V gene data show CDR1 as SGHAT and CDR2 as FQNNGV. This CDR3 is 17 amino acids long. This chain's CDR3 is CASSAEGTSSLIYEQYF. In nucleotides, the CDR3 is TGTGCCAGCAGCGCAGAAGGGACTAGCTCCCTCATCTACGAGCAGTACTTC.

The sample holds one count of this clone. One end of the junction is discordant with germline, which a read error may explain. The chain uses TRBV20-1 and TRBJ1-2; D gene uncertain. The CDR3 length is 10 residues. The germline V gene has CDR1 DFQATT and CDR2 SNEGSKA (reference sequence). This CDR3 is CSAPPIPYLF. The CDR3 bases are TGCAGTGCTCCCCCGATCCCTTACCTCTTC.

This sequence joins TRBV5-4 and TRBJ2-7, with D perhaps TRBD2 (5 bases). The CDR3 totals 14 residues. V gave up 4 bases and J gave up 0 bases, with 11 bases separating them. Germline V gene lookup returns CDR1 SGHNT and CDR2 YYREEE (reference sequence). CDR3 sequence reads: CASSPDGDSYEQYF. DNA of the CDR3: TGTGCCAGCAGCCCGGACGGGGACTCCTACGAGCAGTACTTC.

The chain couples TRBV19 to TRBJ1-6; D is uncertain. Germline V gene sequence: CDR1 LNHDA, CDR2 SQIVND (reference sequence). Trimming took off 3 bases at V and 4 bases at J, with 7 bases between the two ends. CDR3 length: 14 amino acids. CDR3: CASSISGYNSPLHF. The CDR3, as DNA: TGTGCCAGTAGTATCTCGGGGTATAATTCACCCCTCCACTTT.

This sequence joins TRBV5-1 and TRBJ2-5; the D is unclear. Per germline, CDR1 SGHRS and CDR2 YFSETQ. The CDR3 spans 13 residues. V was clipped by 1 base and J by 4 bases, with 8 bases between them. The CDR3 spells CASSLFGVETQYF. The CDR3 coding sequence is TGCGCCAGCAGCTTGTTCGGAGTAGAGACCCAGTACTTC.

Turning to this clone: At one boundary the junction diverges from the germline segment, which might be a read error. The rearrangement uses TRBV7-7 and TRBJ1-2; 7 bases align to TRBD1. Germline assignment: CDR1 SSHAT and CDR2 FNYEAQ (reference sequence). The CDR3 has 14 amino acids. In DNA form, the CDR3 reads TGTGCTAGCAGCTTAGACAGGGTTAGCTTTGGCTACACCTTC. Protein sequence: CASSLDRVSFGYTF. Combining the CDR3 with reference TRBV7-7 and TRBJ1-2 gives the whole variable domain GAGVSQSPRYKVTKRGQDVTLRCDPISSHATLYWYQQALGQGPEFLTYFNYEAQPDKSGLPSDRFSAERPEGSISTLTIQRTEQRDSAMYRCASSLDRVSFGYTFGSGTRLTVV.

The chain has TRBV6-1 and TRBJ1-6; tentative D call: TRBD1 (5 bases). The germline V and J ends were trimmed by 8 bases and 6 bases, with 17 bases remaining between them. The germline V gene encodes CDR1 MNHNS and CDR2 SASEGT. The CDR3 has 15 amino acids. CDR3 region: CASGRVDSPNSPLHF. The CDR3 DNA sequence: TGTGCCAGCGGTCGCGTCGACAGTCCTAATTCACCCCTCCACTTT.

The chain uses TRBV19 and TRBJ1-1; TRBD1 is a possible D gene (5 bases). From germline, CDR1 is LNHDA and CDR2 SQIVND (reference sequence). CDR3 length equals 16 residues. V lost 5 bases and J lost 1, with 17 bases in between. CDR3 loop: CASSSVWGEWNTEAFF. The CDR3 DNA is TGTGCCAGTAGTTCAGTTTGGGGGGAATGGAACACTGAAGCTTTCTTT.

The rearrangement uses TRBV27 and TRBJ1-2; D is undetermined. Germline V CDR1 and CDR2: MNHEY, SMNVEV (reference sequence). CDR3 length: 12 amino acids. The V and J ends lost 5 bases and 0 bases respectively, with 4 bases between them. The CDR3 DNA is TGTGCCAGCAGTAAAGCTAACTATGGCTACACCTTC. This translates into CASSKANYGYTF.

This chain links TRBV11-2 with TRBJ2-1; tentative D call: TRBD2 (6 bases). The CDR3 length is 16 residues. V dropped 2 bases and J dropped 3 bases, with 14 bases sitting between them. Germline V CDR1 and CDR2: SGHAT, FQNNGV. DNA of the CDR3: TGTGCCAGCAGCTTACGGGGAAGCGGGTACTACAATGAGCAGTTCTTC. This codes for CASSLRGSGYYNEQFF.

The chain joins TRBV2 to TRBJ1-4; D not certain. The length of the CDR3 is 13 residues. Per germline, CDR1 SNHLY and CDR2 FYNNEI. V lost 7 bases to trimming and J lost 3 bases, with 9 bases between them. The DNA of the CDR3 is TGTGCCAGCACGATAGGGTCTAATGAAAAACTGTTTTTT. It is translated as CASTIGSNEKLFF.

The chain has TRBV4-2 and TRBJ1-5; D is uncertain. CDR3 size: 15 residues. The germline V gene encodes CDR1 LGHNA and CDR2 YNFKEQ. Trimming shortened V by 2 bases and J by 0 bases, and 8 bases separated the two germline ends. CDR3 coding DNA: TGTGCCAGCAGCCAATTTAAGGATAGCAATCAGCCCCAGCATTTT. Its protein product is CASSQFKDSNQPQHF.

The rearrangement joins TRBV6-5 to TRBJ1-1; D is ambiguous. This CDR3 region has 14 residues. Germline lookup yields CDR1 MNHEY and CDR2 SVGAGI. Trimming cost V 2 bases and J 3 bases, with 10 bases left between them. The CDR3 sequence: CASSYNRWDTEAFF. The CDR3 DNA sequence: TGTGCCAGCAGTTACAACCGCTGGGACACTGAAGCTTTCTTT.

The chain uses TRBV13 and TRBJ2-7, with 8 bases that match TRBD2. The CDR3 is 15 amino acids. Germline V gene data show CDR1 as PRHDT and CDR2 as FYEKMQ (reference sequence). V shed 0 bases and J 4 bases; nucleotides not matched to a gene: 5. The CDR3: CASSLGRGGRYEQYF. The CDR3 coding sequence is TGTGCCAGCAGCTTAGGCCGGGGGGGGCGGTACGAGCAGTACTTC.

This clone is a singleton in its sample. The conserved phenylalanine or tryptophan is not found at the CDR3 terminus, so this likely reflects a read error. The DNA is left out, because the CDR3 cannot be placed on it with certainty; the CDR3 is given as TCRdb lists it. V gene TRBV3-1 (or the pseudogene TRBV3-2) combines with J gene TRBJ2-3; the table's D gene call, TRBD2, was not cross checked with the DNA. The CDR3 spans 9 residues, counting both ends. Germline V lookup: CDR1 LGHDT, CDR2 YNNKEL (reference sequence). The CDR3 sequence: CASSQGKRV.

The CDR3 coding sequence is TGTGCCAGCATCCCCGGGACAGGGGTTAATTCACCCCTCCACTTT. It yields the protein CASIPGTGVNSPLHF. The J gene is TRBJ1-6, the V gene TRBV6-6; TRBD1 matches 10 bases. Trimming removed 7 bases from V and 6 bases from J; junction bases left unmatched: 6. The length of the CDR3 is 15 residues. Germline V gene lookup returns CDR1 MNHNY and CDR2 SVGAGI (reference sequence).

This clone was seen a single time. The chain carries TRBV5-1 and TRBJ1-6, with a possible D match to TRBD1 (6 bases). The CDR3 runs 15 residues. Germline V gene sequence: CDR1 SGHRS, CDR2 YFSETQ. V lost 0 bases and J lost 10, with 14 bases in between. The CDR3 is CASSLDTRGHSPLHF. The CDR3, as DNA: TGCGCCAGCAGCTTGGACACCAGGGGACACTCACCCCTCCACTTT.